This T cell receptor (beta chain) was identified during a study of vaccination effects on CD4 cells after COVID-19. Study-wide results and caveats: In the late period after vaccination, infection- and vaccine-induced clones contracted markedly.

This clone showed up just a few times. Its target is unknown. The protocol was immunoSEQ multiplex PCR, while the TCRdb copy is restricted to in-frame clones and leaves out a portion. This sample carries tens of thousands of clones, 74% of them seen once, and the ten largest clones take 2% to 2.5%. With 0 bases removed from V and 8 bases from J, the gap between germline ends came to 16 bases. Germline CDR1 is MNHEY and CDR2 is SVGEGT. The CDR3 sequence is 15 residues long. Culture proceeded for nine to ten days, and CD4+ T cells were then isolated. Of the BNT162b2 and mRNA-1273 vaccines, participants received two doses of one or the other.

V and J are TRBV6-2 or TRBV6-3 and TRBJ1-2; D gene unclear. The sample here was CD4+ T cells from PBMCs cultured without peptide, taken after COVID-19 vaccination. This sequence originates from a human donor who received a COVID-19 vaccine. Here the CDR3 reads CASSYSETTARGYTF. The CDR3 DNA sequence: TGTGCCAGCAGTTACTCAGAGACCACCGCCCGCGGCTACACCTTC.